This TCR beta chain was captured in a study of control samples from healthy donors and cancer patients. Germline CDR1 SSHAT, CDR2 FNYEAQ (reference sequence). This CDR3 spans 17 amino acids. Clones were sequenced by immunoSEQ multiplex PCR, and TCRdb holds only the in-frame ones, with some missing. Of 150,000 to 200,000 clones listed, over 95% are singletons. Concerning this clone: The junction departs from the called germline gene at one end, perhaps through a read error.

V and J are TRBV7-7 and TRBJ2-1; 8 bases match TRBD2. The TCR was taken from a woman aged 25 to 39 in good health. Sequenced: blood. The CDR3 sequence is CASSLGSLAGPYNEQFF. Written as DNA, the CDR3 is TGTGCTAGCAGCTTAGGTAGCCTAGCGGGCCCCTACAATGAGCAGTTCTTC.